This passage covers 5 T cell receptor beta chains from one sample sequenced in a study of T-cell memory formation after mild COVID-19. TCRdb reanalysed the 5' RACE reads using MiXCR and keeps one entry per CDR3 protein. Of 200,000 to 300,000 distinct CDR3 sequences listed, over 15% were seen once; the top ten hold 2% to 2.5%. The sample comprised PBMCs or a T cell subset sorted from them (not recorded which). Source of these receptors: an adult woman who had mild COVID-19 (a few samples of this study predate the infection). Cell type and time point are not known.

The table lists this clonotype with many counts. The rearrangement links TRBV7-2 to TRBJ1-1; 8 bases are shared with TRBD1. This CDR3 region has 13 residues. Looked up from germline, CDR1 is SGHTA and CDR2 is FQGNSA. With V trimmed by 5 bases and J by 5 bases, 4 bases remained unmatched. In DNA form, the CDR3 reads TGTGCCAGCAGCCCAGGGGGCGCGACTGAAGCTTTCTTT. Translated, it gives CASSPGGATEAFF.

This clonotype was observed a handful of times. This chain joins TRBV3-1 and TRBJ2-5; D not resolved. Germline CDR1 LGHDT, CDR2 YNNKEL (reference sequence). Trimming removed 2 bases at V and 5 bases at J, with 6 bases between. The CDR3 covers 12 residues. This CDR3 reads CASSQSGETQYF. The CDR3 DNA is TGTGCCAGCAGCCAATCCGGCGAGACCCAGTACTTC.

The CDR3 region has the DNA TGCGCCAGCAGCTTGGCCAGCGGGGACGGAAGAGATACGCAGTATTTT. It yields the protein CASSLASGDGRDTQYF. The gene calls are TRBV5-1 and TRBJ2-3; 7 bases are shared with TRBD2. The CDR3 contains 16 residues. Germline CDR1 reads SGHRS; CDR2 reads YFSETQ. Trimming cost V 0 bases and J 5 bases; bases outside gene matches: 9. The whole variable domain, remainder taken from reference TRBV5-1 and TRBJ2-3, is KAGVTQTPRYLIKTRGQQVTLSCSPISGHRSVSWYQQTPGQGLQFLFEYFSETQRNKGNFPGRFSGRQFSNSRSEMNVSTLELGDSALYLCASSLASGDGRDTQYFGPGTRLTVL.

The chain is built from TRBV4-1 and TRBJ2-2; D could derive from TRBD1 or TRBD2 (5 bases each). The CDR3 consists of 13 residues. Trimming cost V 2 bases and J 9 bases, with 10 bases left between them. In germline, CDR1 is MGHRA, CDR2 YSYEKL. CDR3 DNA: TGCGCCAGCAGCCAATTCGGGGCCCGGGAGCTGTTTTTT. Amino acids: CASSQFGARELFF.

The rearrangement links TRBV5-6 to TRBJ2-2; D remains ambiguous. Deletions cut 1 base from V and 4 bases from J, with 5 bases between. The CDR3 contains 13 residues. The germline gives CDR1 SGHDT, CDR2 YYEEEE. CDR3 bases: TGTGCCAGCAGCTTGCCGGCCACCGGGGAGCTGTTTTTT. It translates to CASSLPATGELFF.